This is a list of T cell receptor beta chains from one sample in a study of cytomegalovirus exposure and HLA in healthy donors. Sequencing was performed with immunoSEQ multiplex PCR; in TCRdb, only in-frame clones are kept and a portion is missing. The sample includes 150,000 or so clones, around 67% of them seen just once. The sequenced sample was PBMCs. These receptors all come from a man between 18 and 29 years old in good health and CMV-seropositive. Both conserved end residues are part of each CDR3. D genes are given only for firm matches. Size is stated for part of the rows, as once, few or many counts, or as a class when the clone is expanded.

TRBD1	TRBV5-4	-	TRBJ2-2	TGTGCCAGCAGCCGGGACAGTGGCACCGGGGAGCTGTTTTTT	CASSRDSGTGELFF
-	TRBV28	-	TRBJ1-5	TGTGCCAGCAGTTTAGGACAGTCGGGCAATCAGCCCCAGCATTTT	CASSLGQSGNQPQHF
TRBD1	TRBV9	few	TRBJ1-2	TGTGCCAGCAGCTCTCCCAAGGGACAGGGGTTATACGGCTACACCTTC	CASSSPKGQGLYGYTF
TRBD1	TRBV5-4	-	TRBJ1-2	TGTGCCAGCAGCTATGGACAGGGGATCTATGGCTACACCTTC	CASSYGQGIYGYTF
-	TRBV6-1	-	TRBJ1-1	TGTGCCAGCACTAGAGTTTTTCGGAACACTGAAGCTTTCTTT	CASTRVFRNTEAFF
TRBD1	TRBV6-1	-	TRBJ1-6	TGTGCCAGAGGGACAGCAAATTCACCCCTCCACTTT	CARGTANSPLHF
-	TRBV30	-	TRBJ2-7	TGTGCCTGGAGTGTCAGCTACGAGCAGTACTTC	CAWSVSYEQYF
-	TRBV5-6	-	TRBJ2-7	TGTGCCAGCAGCTTGGACATCTACGAGCAGTACTTC	CASSLDIYEQYF
-	TRBV10-2	-	TRBJ1-2	TGCGCCAGCAAGGGGGGGCCTGGCTACACCTTC	CASKGGPGYTF
-	TRBV9	-	TRBJ2-7	TGTGCCAGCAGCGTAGGTAGCCGAACCTACGAGCAGTACTTC	CASSVGSRTYEQYF
-	TRBV4-1	-	TRBJ2-4	TGCGCCAGCAGTACTCGACAGGAGTTAACGAAACCCTTAGCCAAAAACATTCAGTACTTC	CASSTRQELTKPLAKNIQYF
-	TRBV2	-	TRBJ1-3	TGTGCCAGCACCAAGGAACAGGCCAATTCTGGAAACACCATATATTTT	CASTKEQANSGNTIYF
-	TRBV29-1	-	TRBJ1-2	TGCAGCGTTGAAGATCGCGGTACCCACTATGGCTACACCTTC	CSVEDRGTHYGYTF
TRBD1	TRBV19	once	TRBJ2-7	TGTGCCAGTAGCGACAGGGTAGCCTACGAGCAGTACTTC	CASSDRVAYEQYF
-	TRBV18	-	TRBJ2-7	TGTGCCAGCTCACCACCGACAGCCTACGAGCAGTACTTC	CASSPPTAYEQYF
TRBD1	TRBV6-6	-	TRBJ1-2	TGTGCCAGCAGTTACTCTCCCGGACAGGACAACTATGGCTACACCTTC	CASSYSPGQDNYGYTF
-	TRBV19	-	TRBJ1-4	TGTGCCAGTAGGGTCTGGCCTGAAAAACTGTTTTTT	CASRVWPEKLFF
-	TRBV7-6	-	TRBJ1-2	TGTGCCAGCAGTCCAGGGTCCGGCTACACCTTC	CASSPGSGYTF
TRBD2	TRBV19	once	TRBJ2-2	TGTGCCAGTAGCCCTCAAGGGAGGGCGGAAGACACCGGGGAGCTGTTTTTT	CASSPQGRAEDTGELFF
-	TRBV18	few	TRBJ1-5	TGTGCCAGCTCACCGTGGCAGGGCAACAATCAGCCCCAGCATTTT	CASSPWQGNNQPQHF
TRBD1	TRBV7-2	few	TRBJ2-5	TGTGCCAGCAGCGTAGAACTGACAGGGGATGGCGAGACCCAGTACTTC	CASSVELTGDGETQYF
TRBD2	TRBV5-8	many	TRBJ2-7	TGTGCCAGCAGCCCTGAACTAGCGGGAGATAGCTCCTACGAGCAGTACTTC	CASSPELAGDSSYEQYF
TRBD2	TRBV4-3	-	TRBJ2-1	TGCGCCAGCAGCCAAGATTACCGGACTAGCGGGCCTGAGCAGTTCTTC	CASSQDYRTSGPEQFF
TRBD2	TRBV5-6	-	TRBJ2-1	TGTGCCAGCAGCTTGGGCCCACTAGCGGGGAACAATGAGCAGTTCTTC	CASSLGPLAGNNEQFF
-	TRBV7-9	-	TRBJ1-5	TGTGCCAGCAGCTTAGGATCGGGTCTCGATCAGCCCCAGCATTTT	CASSLGSGLDQPQHF
TRBD1	TRBV27	-	TRBJ1-2	TGTGCCAGCAGGCCCTACGGGACAGGGGCTAACTATGGCTACACCTTC	CASRPYGTGANYGYTF
TRBD2	TRBV15	-	TRBJ2-5	TGTGCCACCAGCAGATCCGAAGGACTAGCGGGGATTCAAGAGACCCAGTACTTC	CATSRSEGLAGIQETQYF
-	TRBV2	-	TRBJ2-1	TGTGCCAGCAGTGAAGCGGGGAGTGAGCAGTTCTTC	CASSEAGSEQFF
TRBD1	TRBV10-3	-	TRBJ2-5	TGTGCCATCCTTACCTGGACAGGGCCGCACTTC	CAILTWTGPHF
-	TRBV6-5	-	TRBJ2-7	TGTGCCAGCAGTTACGGAGACTACTACGAGCAGTACTTC	CASSYGDYYEQYF
-	TRBV27	-	TRBJ1-4	TGTGCCAGCAGTCCCCACCCCACCGGACAGCTTAATGAAAAACTGTTTTTT	CASSPHPTGQLNEKLFF
TRBD1	TRBV5-6	-	TRBJ1-1	TGTGCCAGCAGCCCCACGACAGGGTTGGGCACTGAAGCTTTCTTT	CASSPTTGLGTEAFF
-	TRBV6-4	-	TRBJ2-3	TGTGCCAGCAGTGACGGGGGGGGGCCTGATACGCAGTATTTT	CASSDGGGPDTQYF
TRBD1	TRBV7-9	-	TRBJ2-3	TGTGCCAGCAGCCGGGGGGGAGACAGGGGGCTTTTTGACACAGATACGCAGTATTTT	CASSRGGDRGLFDTDTQYF
TRBD1	TRBV28	-	TRBJ1-1	TGTGCCAGCAGCTCCACAGGGGAGTGGGCTGAAGCTTTCTTT	CASSSTGEWAEAFF
TRBD1	TRBV11-3	-	TRBJ1-1	TGTGCCAGCAGTAGACAGGGCGTGAACACTGAAGCTTTCTTT	CASSRQGVNTEAFF
TRBD2	TRBV4-2	-	TRBJ2-7	TGTGCCAGCAGCTCGGGACTAGCGGGAGTCGAGCAGTACTTC	CASSSGLAGVEQYF
-	TRBV6-6	-	TRBJ1-6	TGTGCCAGCAGTTTACCGGGAGGGGATAATTCACCCCTCCACTTT	CASSLPGGDNSPLHF
-	TRBV7-9	-	TRBJ2-2	TGTGCCAGCAGCTTAGGGCAGGGCACCGGGGAGCTGTTTTTT	CASSLGQGTGELFF
-	TRBV5-1	-	TRBJ2-3	TGCGCCAGCAGCTCCAGGTCTACCCGCGATACGCAGTATTTT	CASSSRSTRDTQYF
TRBD1	TRBV2	-	TRBJ1-5	TGTGCCACCGGTACACAGGGGGAGAATCAGCCCCAGCATTTT	CATGTQGENQPQHF
-	TRBV5-6	-	TRBJ1-2	TGTGCCAGCAGCTTGAGGGGCAGGGCAGGTGGCTATGGCTACACCTTC	CASSLRGRAGGYGYTF
TRBD2	TRBV5-1	-	TRBJ2-1	TGCGCCAGCAGCCAGACTAGCGGGGGTGTCTACAATGAGCAGTTCTTC	CASSQTSGGVYNEQFF
-	TRBV2	-	TRBJ2-2	TGTGCCAGCAGTGATGAGCGCGGGGAGCTGTTTTTT	CASSDERGELFF
-	TRBV6-1	-	TRBJ2-7	TGTGCCAGCAGTGAAGCGGACATCGGAATAGAGCAGTACTTC	CASSEADIGIEQYF
-	TRBV7-2	-	TRBJ2-6	TGTGCCAGCAGCTTCCAGTCTGGGGCCAACGTCCTGACTTTC	CASSFQSGANVLTF
-	TRBV6-4	-	TRBJ2-3	TGTGCCAGCAGTGAAAGGGGGGGGGCCACAGATACGCAGTATTTT	CASSERGGATDTQYF
TRBD2	TRBV7-2	few	TRBJ2-7	TGTGCCAGCAGCTTGGGACCCGCTAGCGGGGGTGGGCGATCCTACGAGCAGTACTTC	CASSLGPASGGGRSYEQYF
TRBD1	TRBV5-1	-	TRBJ1-1	TGCGCCAGCAGCTTGGGGCAGGGGGCAGGTATGAACACTGAAGCTTTCTTT	CASSLGQGAGMNTEAFF
-	TRBV27	-	TRBJ2-1	TGTGCCAGCAGTTTATCGCGGCAAAATGAGCAGTTCTTC	CASSLSRQNEQFF
-	TRBV5-1	-	TRBJ2-2	TGCGCCAGCAGCTTGGTCCTCCCACGGGGTAGCTTTCCCGGGGAGCTGTTTTTT	CASSLVLPRGSFPGELFF
TRBD2	TRBV11-3	-	TRBJ2-1	TGTGCCAGCAGCTTAGTTGGGGGGGCCTACAATGAGCAGTTCTTC	CASSLVGGAYNEQFF
-	TRBV19	-	TRBJ2-7	TGTGCCAGTAGTAGGCTAACAGGTACCAACGAGCAGTACTTC	CASSRLTGTNEQYF